This TCR beta chain was sequenced for a study of T cell changes during pregnancy in multiple sclerosis. Assay used: immunoSEQ multiplex PCR; TCRdb lists only in-frame clones, some missing. The sample contains about 45,000 clones, around nine tenths of which appear only once. The starting material was peripheral blood, obtained in the first trimester of pregnancy. The clonotype comes from a female donor with multiple sclerosis, enrolled in a pregnancy study.

CDR3 coding DNA: TGCGCCAGCAGCTTTCTGGGGCAAGGTTCCTACAATGAGCAGTTCTTC. It specifies CASSFLGQGSYNEQFF. The chain couples TRBV5-1 to TRBJ2-1, with TRBD1 as a possible D gene (5 bases). CDR1 is SGHRS and CDR2 is YFSETQ in the germline V gene. CDR3 length: 16 amino acids. Trimming stripped 2 bases from V and 1 base from J, with 13 bases between.